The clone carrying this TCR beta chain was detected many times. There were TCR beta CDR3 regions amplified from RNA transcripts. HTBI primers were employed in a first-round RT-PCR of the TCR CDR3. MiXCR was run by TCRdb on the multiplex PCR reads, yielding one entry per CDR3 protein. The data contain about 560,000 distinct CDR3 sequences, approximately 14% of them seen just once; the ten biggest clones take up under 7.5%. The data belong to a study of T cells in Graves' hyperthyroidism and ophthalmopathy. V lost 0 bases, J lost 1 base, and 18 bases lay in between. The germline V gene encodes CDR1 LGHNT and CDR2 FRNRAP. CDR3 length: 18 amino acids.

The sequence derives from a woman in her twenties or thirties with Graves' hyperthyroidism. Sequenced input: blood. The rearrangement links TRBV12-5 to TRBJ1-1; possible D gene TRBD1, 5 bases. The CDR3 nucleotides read TGTGCTAGTGGTTTGGTACTGGGGACGGACCTCAAGAACACTGAAGCTTTCTTT. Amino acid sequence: CASGLVLGTDLKNTEAFF. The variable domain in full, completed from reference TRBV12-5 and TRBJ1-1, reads DARVTQTPRHKVTEMGQEVTMRCQPILGHNTVFWYRQTMMQGLELLAYFRNRAPLDDSGMPKDRFSAEMPDATLATLKIQPSEPRDSAVYFCASGLVLGTDLKNTEAFFGQGTRLTVV.